The T cell receptor (beta chain) described here comes from a study of blood T cell repertoires in COVID-19. The overall study: Samples taken during acute and convalescent COVID-19 were collected in the United States, Italy and Spain. T cells, B-cell-depleted T cells, or PBMCs supplied cDNA or gDNA.

A note on this clone: Other DNA sequences in the same sample also yield this CDR3.

CDR1 is MDHEN, CDR2 SYDVKM, per germline. After removal of 3 bases from V and 2 bases from J, the junction contained 1 base not matched to a gene. The CDR3 spans 13 residues. Per the original data handling: Quantification of nucleated cells was approximated via reference gene primer amplification. The repertoire was sequenced with immunoSEQ multiplex PCR; TCRdb's copy has only in-frame clones and lacks some. V, J and clone size were drawn from that table, and D and trimming were deduced from the DNA. This table has 89,000 or so clones, roughly 96% appearing once. V usage is TRBV28 and J usage is TRBJ2-7; 7 bases map to TRBD1. The TCR sequence derives from a human donor with active COVID-19. The donor label of this sample is uncertain. Sequenced: peripheral blood. CDR3 sequence: CASSFGTAYEQYF. The DNA of the CDR3 is TGTGCCAGCAGTTTTGGGACAGCCTACGAGCAGTACTTC.